These 24 T cell receptor beta chains share one sample of origin, sequenced in a study of shared clonotypes between healthy human individuals. Assay: immunoSEQ multiplex PCR; the TCRdb copy retains only in-frame clones and omits some. This table has 2 million to 2.5 million clones, around 93% appearing once. The specimen was naive CD4+ T cells from PBMCs. Subset given: CD45RA+ positively selected. The receptors were sampled from a man between 18 and 29 years old in good health. Some clones in this sample may be carry-over from other donors' samples.

Only one count was recorded for this clone. The V call is TRBV9, the J call TRBJ2-7, with D possibly being TRBD1 or TRBD2 (5 bases each). CDR1 is SGDLS, CDR2 YYNGEE, per germline. The CDR3 consists of 14 residues. Between the trimmed V and J ends, which lost 4 bases and 2 bases, there was a span of 13 bases. The CDR3 is CASSIRDGAYEQYF. DNA for the CDR3: TGTGCCAGCAGCATCCGGGACGGAGCCTACGAGCAGTACTTC.

The chain links TRBV14 to TRBJ2-2; 10 nucleotides line up with TRBD1. V lost 4 bases to trimming and J lost 7 bases; unmatched junction nucleotides: 6. CDR3 length: 15 amino acids. The germline V gene encodes CDR1 SGHDN and CDR2 FVKESK. The CDR3 nucleotides are TGTGCCAGCAGCCGAGACAGGGGGCGAATCGGGGAGCTGTTTTTT. Protein product: CASSRDRGRIGELFF.

The chain links TRBV10-2 to TRBJ2-1; a weak D match, TRBD1 (5 bases). Trimming cost V 4 bases and J 2 bases, with 15 bases left between them. Germline loops: CDR1 WSHSY, CDR2 SAAADI. This CDR3 has 16 residues. CDR3 DNA sequence: TGCGCCAGCAGTGGCTCCGGACAAAACGCCTACAATGAGCAGTTCTTC. It encodes CASSGSGQNAYNEQFF.

The chain uses TRBV30 and TRBJ2-5; TRBD2 matches 7 bases. Germline CDR1 and CDR2: GTSNPN and SVGIG (reference sequence). V lost 2 bases to trimming and J lost 2 bases; unmatched junction nucleotides: 2. This CDR3 is built from 13 residues. CDR3 sequence (DNA): TGTGCCTGGAGTAGGACTAGTCAAGAGACCCAGTACTTC. This codes for CAWSRTSQETQYF.

J is TRBJ1-3 and V is TRBV6-1, with D maybe TRBD1 (5 bases). Germline CDR1 MNHNS, CDR2 SASEGT. There are 16 residues in the CDR3. Trimming shortened V by 3 bases and J by 0 bases, and 12 bases separated the two germline ends. CDR3 sequence (DNA): TGTGCCAGCAGTGACGGGGGACGGACCTCTGGAAACACCATATATTTT. This encodes CASSDGGRTSGNTIYF.

To note about this clone: The same CDR3 can be traced to other DNA sequences in this sample. This chain joins TRBV18 and TRBJ1-1, with unresolved D. The germline V gene has CDR1 KGHSH and CDR2 LQKENI. Trimming stripped 0 bases from V and 0 bases from J, with 5 bases between. This CDR3 spans 14 amino acids. CDR3 residues: CASSPPSLNTEAFF. In DNA form, the CDR3 reads TGTGCCAGCTCACCACCCAGTCTGAACACTGAAGCTTTCTTT.

This clone has just one count. Within the sample, other DNA sequences also encode this same CDR3. The rearrangement links TRBV6-1 to TRBJ2-7; D possibly corresponds to TRBD2 (6 bases). Trimming removed 7 bases from V and 3 bases from J, with 13 bases in between. This CDR3 is built from 13 residues. In germline, CDR1 is MNHNS, CDR2 SASEGT. CDR3 sequence: CASTGRGGYEQYF. The CDR3 nucleotides read TGTGCCAGCACTGGACGGGGAGGCTACGAGCAGTACTTC.

This sequence joins TRBV5-1 and TRBJ2-1; no clear D gene. The germline V gene encodes CDR1 SGHRS and CDR2 YFSETQ. The CDR3 covers 14 residues. Trimming took 6 bases from V and 7 from J, leaving 17 bases between them. The CDR3 loop is CASTSGVWGNEQFF. The CDR3 bases are TGCGCCAGCACCTCTGGGGTATGGGGTAATGAGCAGTTCTTC.

To note about this clone: Germline and junction disagree at one end, which may indicate a read error. The CDR3 spells CASRLGGLSYNEQFF. The CDR3 bases are TGTGCCAGCAGGTTGGGGGGACTGTCCTACAATGAGCAGTTCTTC. This chain links TRBV5-6 with TRBJ2-1; a weak D match, TRBD2 (6 bases). CDR3 length: 15 residues. In germline, CDR1 is SGHDT, CDR2 YYEEEE.

The chain has TRBV29-1 and TRBJ2-3; 7 positions agree with TRBD1. Germline lookup yields CDR1 SQVTM and CDR2 ANQGSEA. The V gene end was trimmed by 6 bases and the J gene end by 4 bases; junction bases not matched to a gene: 7. There are 13 residues in the CDR3. The chain's CDR3 is CSVMTGSPDTQYF. The DNA of the CDR3 is TGCAGCGTCATGACAGGGTCTCCAGATACGCAGTATTTT.

The chain links TRBV9 to TRBJ2-3; possibly TRBD2 for D (6 bases). Per germline, CDR1 SGDLS and CDR2 YYNGEE. Trimming left V 0 bases short and J 0 bases short, with 17 bases between. This CDR3 is 18 amino acids long. The CDR3 DNA is TGTGCCAGCAGCGTAGATTTGGGGGGTAGCGGAAGCACAGATACGCAGTATTTT. Translation gives CASSVDLGGSGSTDTQYF.

The chain combines TRBV5-1 with TRBJ2-3; TRBD1 is a possible D gene (6 bases). This CDR3 has 15 residues. The germline CDR1 and CDR2 sequences are SGHRS and YFSETQ. V lost 2 bases, J lost 4 bases, and 14 bases lay in between. Here the CDR3 reads CASSFNTGPADTQYF. CDR3 coding DNA: TGCGCCAGCAGCTTTAACACAGGGCCCGCAGATACGCAGTATTTT.

The chain employs TRBV11-3 and TRBJ2-7; a weak D match, TRBD2 (7 bases). This CDR3 has 20 residues. V was shortened by 5 bases and J by 4 bases, with 33 bases between the two germline ends. Germline V lookup: CDR1 SGHNT, CDR2 YENEEA. The CDR3 DNA sequence: TGTGCCAGCAGCGCGAGGGGGGGGGCTGCTACTAAAAAGGTCCCTTACGAGCAGTACTTC. Its translation: CASSARGGAATKKVPYEQYF.

V usage is TRBV5-6 and J usage is TRBJ2-7; 7 bases match TRBD2. Germline-derived CDR1 and CDR2 are SGHDT and YYEEEE. Germline trimming cut 4 bases from V and 5 bases from J; bases unmatched to any gene: 15. The CDR3 is 16 residues long. The CDR3 DNA reads TGTGCCAGCAGCCCCCGGGCATCCGGGAGGAGGAACGAGCAGTACTTC. It is translated as CASSPRASGRRNEQYF.

This clone appeared once. The V gene is TRBV14, the J gene TRBJ2-4; 14 bases match TRBD2. The CDR3 contains 18 residues. CDR1 SGHDN and CDR2 FVKESK come from the germline V gene. Trimming removed 4 bases from V and 7 bases from J; junction bases left unmatched: 12. The CDR3 reads CASSPRWTSGRLMNIQYF. The CDR3 nucleotides are TGTGCCAGCAGCCCCCGTTGGACTAGCGGGAGGTTGATGAACATTCAGTACTTC.

The chain carries TRBV7-3 and TRBJ2-5; D is unclear. The CDR3 covers 13 residues. From germline, CDR1 is SGHTA and CDR2 FQGTGA. Deletions cut 2 bases from V and 1 base from J, with 5 bases between. This chain's CDR3 is CASSLAFQETQYF. CDR3 nucleotide sequence: TGTGCCAGCAGCTTAGCCTTCCAAGAGACCCAGTACTTC.

The chain carries TRBV6-4 and TRBJ2-7; a weak D match, TRBD2 (5 bases). This CDR3 spans 9 amino acids. The V gene's germline CDR1 is MRHNA and CDR2 SNTAGT. V was pared by 11 bases and J by 4 bases, with 6 bases between. The CDR3 DNA reads TGTGCCGGAGGATACGAGCAGTACTTC. It translates to CAGGYEQYF.

The chain employs TRBV7-2 and TRBJ2-2, with D perhaps matching TRBD2 (6 bases). The V gene's germline CDR1 is SGHTA and CDR2 FQGNSA. The CDR3 consists of 16 residues. The germline V and J ends were trimmed by 5 bases and 5 bases, with 18 bases remaining between them. CDR3 nucleotides: TGTGCCAGCAGCGCGTTGCGGGGAGGAGGGACCGGGGAGCTGTTTTTT. As protein: CASSALRGGGTGELFF.

The rearrangement joins TRBV25-1 to TRBJ2-1; no firm D call. This CDR3 is 13 amino acids long. V shed 5 bases and J shed 7 bases, with 12 bases lying between them. Germline CDR1 reads MGHDK; CDR2 reads SYGVNS. The CDR3 protein is CASSRRSQNEQFF. CDR3 in DNA: TGTGCCAGCAGTCGGCGTTCACAAAATGAGCAGTTCTTC. Full variable domain (rest looked up from reference TRBV25-1 and TRBJ2-1): EADIYQTPRYLVIGTGKKITLECSQTMGHDKMYWYQQDPGMELHLIHYSYGVNSTEKGDLSSESTVSRIRTEHFPLTLESARPSHTSQYLCASSRRSQNEQFFGPGTRLTVL.

The chain recombines TRBV5-6 with TRBJ1-2; possibly TRBD1 for D (5 bases). Looked up from germline, CDR1 is SGHDT and CDR2 is YYEEEE. V gave up 0 bases and J gave up 2 bases, with 14 bases separating them. The CDR3 is 16 amino acids. The CDR3 DNA is TGTGCCAGCAGCTTGGTGGGGGAAATCCGGAACTATGGCTACACCTTC. Amino acids: CASSLVGEIRNYGYTF.

V and J are TRBV28 and TRBJ1-1, with D maybe TRBD1 (6 bases). Trimming left V 5 bases short and J 5 bases short, with 9 bases between. Germline-derived CDR1 and CDR2 are MDHEN and SYDVKM. The CDR3 runs to 12 residues. The CDR3 DNA reads as TGTGCCAGCAGTAATCAGGGGACTGAAGCTTTCTTT. Translation: CASSNQGTEAFF. The complete variable domain, with remaining parts taken from reference TRBV28 and TRBJ1-1, reads DVKVTQSSRYLVKRTGEKVFLECVQDMDHENMFWYRQDPGLGLRLIYFSYDVKMKEKGDIPEGYSVSREKKERFSLILESASTNQTSMYLCASSNQGTEAFFGQGTRLTVV.

The V and J genes are TRBV11-2 and TRBJ2-7; 7 bases match TRBD1. The CDR3 is made up of 12 amino acids. Trimming at V came to 10 bases and at J to 1 base, leaving 4 bases not matched to a gene. Germline CDR1 is SGHAT and CDR2 is FQNNGV. In nucleotides, the CDR3 is TGTGCCACCCAACAGGGGTCCTACGAGCAGTACTTC. It encodes CATQQGSYEQYF.

In this sample, this clone turned up once. The genes are TRBV30 and TRBJ2-4, with D possibly matching TRBD1 (6 bases). Between the trimmed V and J ends, which lost 4 bases and 6 bases, there was a span of 19 bases. CDR1 and CDR2 from the germline V gene are GTSNPN and SVGIG (reference sequence). The CDR3 extends over 15 amino acids. The CDR3 bases are TGTGCCTGGACACTACAGGGTGAAGGGAGAAACATTCAGTACTTC. It specifies CAWTLQGEGRNIQYF.

This rearrangement joins TRBV28 to TRBJ1-2; tentatively, D is TRBD1 (6 bases). Germline loops: CDR1 MDHEN, CDR2 SYDVKM. This CDR3 is built from 15 residues. Deletions cut 4 bases from V and 6 bases from J, with 18 bases between. This chain's CDR3 is CASSYPQGPPHGYTF. The DNA for the CDR3 is TGTGCCAGCAGTTACCCGCAGGGGCCCCCCCATGGCTACACCTTC.